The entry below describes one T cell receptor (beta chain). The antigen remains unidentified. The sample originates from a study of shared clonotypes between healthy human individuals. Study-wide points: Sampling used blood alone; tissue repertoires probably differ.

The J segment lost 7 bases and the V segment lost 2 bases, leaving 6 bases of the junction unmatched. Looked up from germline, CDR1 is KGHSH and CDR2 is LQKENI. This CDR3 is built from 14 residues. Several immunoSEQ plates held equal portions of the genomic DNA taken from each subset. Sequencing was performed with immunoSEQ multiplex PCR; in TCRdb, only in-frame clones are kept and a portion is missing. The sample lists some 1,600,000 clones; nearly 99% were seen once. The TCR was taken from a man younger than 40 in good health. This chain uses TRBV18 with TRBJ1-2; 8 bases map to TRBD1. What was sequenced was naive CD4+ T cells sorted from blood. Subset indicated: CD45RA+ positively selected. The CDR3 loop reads CASSPIQGAPGYTF. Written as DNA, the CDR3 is TGTGCCAGCTCACCAATCCAGGGGGCGCCTGGCTACACCTTC. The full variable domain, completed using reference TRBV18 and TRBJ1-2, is NAGVMQNPRHLVRRRGQEARLRCSPMKGHSHVYWYRQLPEEGLKFMVYLQKENIIDESGMPKERFSAEFPKEGPSILRIQQVVRGDSAAYFCASSPIQGAPGYTFGSGTRLTVV.